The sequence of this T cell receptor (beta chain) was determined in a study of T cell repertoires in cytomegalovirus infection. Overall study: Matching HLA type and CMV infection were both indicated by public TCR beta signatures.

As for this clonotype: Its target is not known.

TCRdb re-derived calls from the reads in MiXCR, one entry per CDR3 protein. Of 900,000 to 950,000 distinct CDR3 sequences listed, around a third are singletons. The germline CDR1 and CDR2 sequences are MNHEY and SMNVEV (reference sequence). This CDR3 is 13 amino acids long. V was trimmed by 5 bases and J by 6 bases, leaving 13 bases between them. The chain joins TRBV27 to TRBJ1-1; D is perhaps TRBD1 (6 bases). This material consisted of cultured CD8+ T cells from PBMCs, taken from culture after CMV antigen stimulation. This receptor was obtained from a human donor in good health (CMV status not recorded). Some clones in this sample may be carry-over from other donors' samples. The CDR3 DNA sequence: TGTGCCAGCAGTATCGGACAGCCCGCTGAAGCTTTCTTT. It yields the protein CASSIGQPAEAFF.